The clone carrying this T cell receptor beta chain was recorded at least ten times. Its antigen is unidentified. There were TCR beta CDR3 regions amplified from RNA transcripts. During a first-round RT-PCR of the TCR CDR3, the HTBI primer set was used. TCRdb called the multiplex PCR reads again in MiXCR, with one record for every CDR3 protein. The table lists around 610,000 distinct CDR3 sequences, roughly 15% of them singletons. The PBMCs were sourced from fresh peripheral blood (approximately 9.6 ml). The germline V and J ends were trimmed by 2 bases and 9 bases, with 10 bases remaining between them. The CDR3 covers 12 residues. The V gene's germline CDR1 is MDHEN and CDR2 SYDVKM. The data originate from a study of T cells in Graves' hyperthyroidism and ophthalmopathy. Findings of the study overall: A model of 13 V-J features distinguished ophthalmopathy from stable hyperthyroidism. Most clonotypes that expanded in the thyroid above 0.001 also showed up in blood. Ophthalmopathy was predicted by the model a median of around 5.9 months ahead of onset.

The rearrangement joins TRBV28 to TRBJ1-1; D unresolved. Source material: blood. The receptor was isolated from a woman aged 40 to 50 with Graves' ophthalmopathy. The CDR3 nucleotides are TGTGCCAGCAGTTTAATGGTAGCTCAAGCTTTCTTT. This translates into CASSLMVAQAFF.